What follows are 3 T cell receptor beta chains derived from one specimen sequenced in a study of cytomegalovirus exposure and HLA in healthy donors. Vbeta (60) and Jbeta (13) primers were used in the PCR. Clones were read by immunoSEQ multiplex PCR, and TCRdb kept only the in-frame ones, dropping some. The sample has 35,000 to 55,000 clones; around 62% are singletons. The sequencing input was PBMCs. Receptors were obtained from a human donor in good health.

The CDR3 protein is CASSRGTSGLAEQFF. The CDR3 coding sequence is TGTGCCAGCAGCAGGGGGACTAGCGGGTTGGCGGAGCAGTTCTTC. The chain couples TRBV14 to TRBJ2-1; 12 nucleotides align to TRBD2. Trimming took 5 bases from V and 10 from J; bases not matched to a gene: 9. The CDR3 contains 15 residues. Germline CDR1 SGHDN, CDR2 FVKESK. The full variable domain, rest sourced from reference TRBV14 and TRBJ2-1, is EAGVTQFPSHSVIEKGQTVTLRCDPISGHDNLYWYRRVMGKEIKFLLHFVKESKQDESGMPNNRFLAERTGGTYSTLKVQPAELEDSGVYFCASSRGTSGLAEQFFGPGTRLTVL.

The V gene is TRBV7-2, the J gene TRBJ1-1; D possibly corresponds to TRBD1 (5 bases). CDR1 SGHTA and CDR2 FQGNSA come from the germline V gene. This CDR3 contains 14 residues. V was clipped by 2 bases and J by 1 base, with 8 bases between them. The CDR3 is CASSLMGQNTEAFF. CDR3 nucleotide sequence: TGTGCCAGCAGCTTAATGGGGCAGAACACTGAAGCTTTCTTT.

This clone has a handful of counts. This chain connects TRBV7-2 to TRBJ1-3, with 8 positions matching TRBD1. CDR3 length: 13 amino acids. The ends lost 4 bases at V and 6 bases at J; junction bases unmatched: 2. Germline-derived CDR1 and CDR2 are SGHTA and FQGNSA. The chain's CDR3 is CASSSGQANTIYF. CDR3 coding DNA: TGTGCCAGCAGCTCGGGACAGGCAAACACCATATATTTT.